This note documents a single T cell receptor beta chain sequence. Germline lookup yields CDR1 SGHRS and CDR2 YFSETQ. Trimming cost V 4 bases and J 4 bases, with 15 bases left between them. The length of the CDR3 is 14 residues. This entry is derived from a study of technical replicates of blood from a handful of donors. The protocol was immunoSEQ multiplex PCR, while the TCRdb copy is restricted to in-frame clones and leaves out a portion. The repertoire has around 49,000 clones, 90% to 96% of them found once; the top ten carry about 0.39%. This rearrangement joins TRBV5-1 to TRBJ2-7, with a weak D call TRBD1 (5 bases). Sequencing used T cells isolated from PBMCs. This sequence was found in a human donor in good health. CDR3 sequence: CASSQDSPLYEQYF. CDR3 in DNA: TGCGCCAGCAGCCAAGACAGTCCCTTATACGAGCAGTACTTC. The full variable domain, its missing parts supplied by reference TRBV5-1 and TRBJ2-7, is KAGVTQTPRYLIKTRGQQVTLSCSPISGHRSVSWYQQTPGQGLQFLFEYFSETQRNKGNFPGRFSGRQFSNSRSEMNVSTLELGDSALYLCASSQDSPLYEQYFGPGTRLTVT.